This is a list of T cell receptor beta chains from one sample in a study of cytomegalovirus exposure and HLA in healthy donors. Method: immunoSEQ multiplex PCR; TCRdb's copy keeps in-frame clones and lacks some. The sample yields about 150,000 clones, roughly 89% seen once. The sequencing sample was made of PBMCs. Receptor source: a woman in her late teens or twenties in good health and CMV-seropositive. The CDR3 runs from the conserved cysteine through the conserved F or W. A D gene is named only where the DNA matches it firmly. The listing skips clone size in some rows; elsewhere it reads once, few, many or a size class.

NA,TRBJ1-1,NA,TRBV21-1,TGTGCCAGCAGCAAAGGGGGACAGGGGAGGGCTGAAGCTTTCTTT,CASSKGGQGRAEAFF
NA,TRBJ1-4,NA,TRBV6-5,TGTGCCAGCAGTTACTCGGGCGGAGGGGAAAAACTGTTTTTT,CASSYSGGGEKLFF
NA,TRBJ1-2,TRBD1,TRBV10-1,TGCGCCAGCAGCCAAATGACAGGGGAGGATGGCTACACCTTC,CASSQMTGEDGYTF
NA,TRBJ2-5,NA,TRBV6-5,TGTGCCAGCAGTCCCACGCGGGGCCAAGAGACCCAGTACTTC,CASSPTRGQETQYF
NA,TRBJ2-7,TRBD1,TRBV27,TGTGCCAGCAGTCCCAACTTACGGACAGGGGCCTACGAGCAGTACTTC,CASSPNLRTGAYEQYF
NA,TRBJ2-5,NA,TRBV7-8,TGTGCCAGCAGCTTCTCCAACCTGGGGCTGGGAGAGACCCAGTACTTC,CASSFSNLGLGETQYF
once,TRBJ2-1,TRBD1,TRBV5-1,TGCGCCAGCAGCTTGGCCCGGGACAGGTTGAATGAGCAGTTCTTC,CASSLARDRLNEQFF
NA,TRBJ1-2,NA,TRBV19,TGTGCCAGTAGTATAGAACAGGGATGGAGTGGCTACACCTTC,CASSIEQGWSGYTF
once,TRBJ2-2,NA,TRBV4-1,TGCGCCAGCAGCACACAGGGTATCCGGGAGCTGTTTTTT,CASSTQGIRELFF
NA,TRBJ2-5,TRBD2,TRBV6-1,TGTGCCAGCTGGACGGGGGGTTGGGAGACCCAGTACTTC,CASWTGGWETQYF
NA,TRBJ1-1,NA,TRBV4-1,TGCGCCAGCAGCCATCCAGGCTGGAACACTGAAGCTTTCTTT,CASSHPGWNTEAFF
NA,TRBJ1-1,NA,TRBV19,TGTGCCAGTAGTACCCGAGGGTATCTCGACACTGAAGCTTTCTTT,CASSTRGYLDTEAFF
NA,TRBJ1-5,TRBD1,TRBV19,TGTGCCAGTAGTACCAGGGACAGGGGGCTGGGGAATCAGCCCCAGCATTTT,CASSTRDRGLGNQPQHF
NA,TRBJ1-2,TRBD1,TRBV14,TGTGCCAGCAGCCCTATAGGGCCCGGGACAGGGTTTAACTATGGCTACACCTTC,CASSPIGPGTGFNYGYTF
NA,TRBJ2-7,NA,TRBV30,TGTGCCTGGAGGGCCCCATACGCTTCCAGTGGGGCTACCTACGAGCAGTACTTC,CAWRAPYASSGATYEQYF
NA,TRBJ1-2,TRBD1,TRBV18,TGTGCCAGCTCACCAGGGGGACAGAGTGAAATCTATGGCTACACCTTC,CASSPGGQSEIYGYTF
NA,TRBJ1-1,TRBD1,TRBV6-1,TGTGCCAGCAGTGAAGCTCGGACAGGGAACACTGAAGCTTTCTTT,CASSEARTGNTEAFF
NA,TRBJ2-1,TRBD2,TRBV27,TGTGCCAGCAGTTCTCTAGCGGGATCCTACAATGAGCAGTTCTTC,CASSSLAGSYNEQFF
NA,TRBJ1-1,TRBD1,TRBV11-2,TGTGCCAGCAGCCCTATAAACAGGGGGAACACTGAAGCTTTCTTT,CASSPINRGNTEAFF
NA,TRBJ1-2,TRBD1,TRBV7-9,TGTGCCAGCAGCTTATTGGCAGGGGGCGAGTATGGCTACACCTTC,CASSLLAGGEYGYTF
NA,TRBJ2-2,TRBD1,TRBV13,TGTGCCAGCGGGACAGGGTCGAACACCGGGGAGCTGTTTTTT,CASGTGSNTGELFF
NA,TRBJ2-7,NA,TRBV7-9,TGTGCCAGCAGCTTAGTGCCTACCGCCTACGAGCAGTACTTC,CASSLVPTAYEQYF
NA,TRBJ2-7,TRBD2,TRBV2,TGTGCCACTCGGGAGGATAACTCTTACGAGCAGTACTTC,CATREDNSYEQYF
NA,TRBJ2-5,NA,TRBV6-1,TGTGCCAGCAGTGGTGTCACCCCCAGGGAAGAGACCCAGTACTTC,CASSGVTPREETQYF
NA,TRBJ2-7,NA,TRBV7-9,TGTGCCAGCAGCTTCTCTAGTAGTTCCTACGAGCAGTACTTC,CASSFSSSSYEQYF
NA,TRBJ1-2,NA,TRBV6-5,TGTGCCAGTGGCCGTCCAGAGGGAGGCTACACCTTC,CASGRPEGGYTF
NA,TRBJ2-7,TRBD1,TRBV5-1,TGCGCCAGCAGCTTCCAGGGGGCAAACTACGAGCAGTACTTC,CASSFQGANYEQYF
NA,TRBJ1-2,NA,TRBV19,TGTGCCAGTAGTTTGGAGGGGGGGAACTATGGCTACACCTTC,CASSLEGGNYGYTF
NA,TRBJ2-7,TRBD1,TRBV11-2,TGTGCCAGCAGCTTATCCTACGGGACAGGGGTTTCCTACGAGCAGTACTTC,CASSLSYGTGVSYEQYF
NA,TRBJ1-1,NA,TRBV5-4,TGTGCCAGCACCCTGTCCGGGACACCTGAAGCTTTCTTT,CASTLSGTPEAFF
NA,TRBJ2-5,NA,TRBV7-6,TGTGCCAGCAGCCCGTCGCCGCAGGCTATCCAAGAGACCCAGTACTTC,CASSPSPQAIQETQYF